The clone carrying this T cell receptor (beta chain) was counted only a few times. Its antigen is unknown. The CDR3 loop spans 16 amino acids. The V gene end was trimmed by 1 base and the J gene end by 2 bases; junction bases not matched to a gene: 3. Germline CDR1 is SGHTA and CDR2 is FQGNSA. TCRdb re-called the reads with MiXCR, one entry per CDR3 protein. The sample lists around 64,000 distinct CDR3 sequences, less than 25% occurring once. The data stem from a study of type 1 regulatory T cells. General study results and limits: Compared with non-type 1 regulatory T cells, type 1 regulatory T cells showed a more restricted TCR repertoire.

The specimen was cultured type 1 regulatory T (Tr1) cells, either the whole culture or a sorted fraction (not recorded which). This TCR came from a human donor in good health. The chain carries TRBV7-2 and TRBJ2-1; 9 positions match TRBD2. CDR3 in DNA: TGTGCCAGCAGCTTAGTAGCTAGCGGGGCCTACAATGAGCAGTTCTTC. As protein: CASSLVASGAYNEQFF.